These 24 T cell receptor beta chains originate from one sample sequenced in a study of blood T cell repertoires in COVID-19. Here immunoSEQ multiplex PCR was the method, and the copy in TCRdb shows in-frame clones only, minus some. This sample carries approximately 300,000 clones, about nine tenths of them seen once, and the ten largest clones take 5% to 5.5%. The sample comprised PBMCs or T cells enriched from blood (not recorded which). The receptors originated from a man in his 60s who had recovered from COVID-19.

The V gene is TRBV5-4, the J gene TRBJ1-1, with 9 bases fitting TRBD1. This CDR3 comprises 16 residues. Unmatched junction bases numbered 12, after V lost 7 bases and J lost 2 bases. The germline gives CDR1 SGHNT, CDR2 YYREEE (reference sequence). The CDR3 region is CASVEQGAIINTEAFF. In DNA form, the CDR3 reads TGTGCCAGCGTAGAACAGGGGGCGATTATTAACACTGAAGCTTTCTTT.

The chain is built from TRBV21-1 and TRBJ2-1; the table's D call, TRBD2, was not checked against the DNA. TRBV21-1 is a pseudogene segment. The CDR3 covers 19 residues. The CDR3 here is CASSKECSEYSGLGNEQFF. DNA for the CDR3: TGTGCCAGCAGCAAAGAGTGCAGCGAGTATAGCGGGTTGGGCAATGAGCAGTTCTTC.

This chain links TRBV9 with TRBJ1-1; 9 bases line up with TRBD1. Looked up from germline, CDR1 is SGDLS and CDR2 is YYNGEE. There are 16 residues in the CDR3. J gave up 5 bases and V 4 bases, and 12 bases lay outside the gene matches. The CDR3 reads CASSRSIDRGDTEAFF. The CDR3 region has the DNA TGTGCCAGCAGCCGCAGCATAGACAGGGGGGATACTGAAGCTTTCTTT.

V gene TRBV6-7 combines with J gene TRBJ2-7; 8 bases line up with TRBD2. TRBV6-7 is flagged as an ORF with uncertain function. The CDR3 runs to 17 residues. The V and J ends lost 7 bases and 2 bases, in that order; junction bases with no gene match: 16. The CDR3 loop reads CASTKVFLAGPPYEQYF. For the CDR3, the DNA is TGTGCCAGCACTAAGGTATTCTTAGCGGGACCCCCCTACGAGCAGTACTTC.

V is TRBV3-1 (or the pseudogene TRBV3-2) and J is TRBJ2-1; 9 positions match TRBD2. V was clipped by 4 bases and J by 9 bases; unmatched bases: 13. This CDR3 has 16 amino acids. The germline V gene encodes CDR1 LGHDT and CDR2 YNNKEL (reference sequence). The CDR3 region is CASSRSTELAGSEQFF. CDR3 bases: TGTGCCAGCAGCCGCTCGACAGAACTAGCGGGTAGTGAGCAGTTCTTC.

The rearrangement links TRBV5-4 to TRBJ2-7, with 7 nucleotides matching TRBD2. The germline CDR1 and CDR2 sequences are SGHNT and YYREEE (reference sequence). The CDR3 loop spans 15 amino acids. V lost 1 base, J lost 2 bases, and 6 bases stayed unmatched. The CDR3 DNA sequence: TGTGCCAGCAGCTTGTGGGCTAGCGGTACCTACGAGCAGTACTTC. Translating gives CASSLWASGTYEQYF.

V usage is TRBV7-8 and J usage is TRBJ1-2, with 7 nucleotides matching TRBD1. The CDR3 covers 17 residues. V gave up 1 base and J gave up 8 bases; unmatched junction bases: 16. Per the germline V gene, CDR1 is SGHVS and CDR2 is FQNEAQ. The chain's CDR3 is CASSLEFQAGGRSGYTF. The CDR3 DNA reads as TGTGCCAGCAGCTTAGAGTTTCAGGCAGGGGGTCGAAGCGGCTACACCTTC.

The rearrangement uses TRBV5-1 and TRBJ2-7; weak D call: TRBD1 (5 bases). This CDR3 is 14 amino acids long. V lost 1 base and J lost 3, with 11 bases in between. Germline CDR1 reads SGHRS; CDR2 reads YFSETQ. The DNA for the CDR3 is TGCGCCAGCAGCTTGAGTCAGGGTCTCTACGAGCAGTACTTC. It specifies CASSLSQGLYEQYF. Full variable domain (remainder filled in from reference TRBV5-1 and TRBJ2-7): KAGVTQTPRYLIKTRGQQVTLSCSPISGHRSVSWYQQTPGQGLQFLFEYFSETQRNKGNFPGRFSGRQFSNSRSEMNVSTLELGDSALYLCASSLSQGLYEQYFGPGTRLTVT.

The V and J genes are TRBV6-5 and TRBJ1-4; D is ambiguous. The CDR3 has 14 amino acids. CDR1 MNHEY and CDR2 SVGAGI come from the germline V gene. Trimming cost V 8 bases and J 7 bases, with 17 bases left between them. The CDR3 is CASGPSGVSEKLFF. CDR3 DNA: TGTGCCAGCGGTCCCTCCGGGGTTAGTGAAAAACTGTTTTTT.

The J gene is TRBJ2-2, the V gene TRBV19; tentative D call: TRBD2 (5 bases). V was trimmed by 4 bases and J by 4 bases, leaving 10 bases between them. Germline V gives CDR1 LNHDA, CDR2 SQIVND (reference sequence). The CDR3 is 14 amino acids. Here the CDR3 DNA reads TGTGCCAGTAGTACGGGTGGGAGCACCGGGGAGCTGTTTTTT. Translation gives CASSTGGSTGELFF.

The V gene is TRBV4-1, the J gene TRBJ2-2; 9 bases align to TRBD1. The V segment lost 5 bases and the J segment 8 bases; nucleotides outside the gene matches: 6. CDR1 and CDR2 (germline): MGHRA, YSYEKL. The length of the CDR3 is 14 residues. CDR3 sequence: CASSIRDRVGELFF. DNA for the CDR3: TGCGCCAGCAGCATCCGGGACAGGGTGGGGGAGCTGTTTTTT.

This chain joins TRBV5-4 and TRBJ1-2; TRBD1 matches at 9 bases. V lost 0 bases, J lost 5 bases, and 2 bases stayed unmatched. The CDR3 contains 14 residues. Germline V CDR1 and CDR2: SGHNT, YYREEE (reference sequence). The CDR3 here is CASSLAGTGYGYTF. The CDR3, as DNA: TGTGCCAGCAGCTTGGCCGGGACAGGGTATGGCTACACCTTC.

This sequence joins TRBV19 and TRBJ1-1; D gene unclear. The germline V gene has CDR1 LNHDA and CDR2 SQIVND (reference sequence). The CDR3 runs 11 residues. V dropped 1 base and J dropped 9 bases, with 6 bases sitting between them. The chain's CDR3 is CASSIGRKAFF. DNA of the CDR3: TGTGCCAGTAGTATAGGGCGGAAAGCTTTCTTT.

J is TRBJ2-7 and V is TRBV27; 8 nucleotides agree with TRBD2. J was trimmed by 6 bases and V by 0 bases; bases with no gene match: 7. The CDR3 has 15 residues. Germline V gives CDR1 MNHEY, CDR2 SMNVEV (reference sequence). The CDR3 nucleotides read TGTGCCAGCAGTTTATCTAGAGCGGGAGCGGTCGAGCAGTACTTC. This codes for CASSLSRAGAVEQYF.

The chain employs TRBV24-1 and TRBJ2-7; D may be TRBD1 (6 bases). Trimming cost V 3 bases and J 3 bases, with 11 bases left between them. Germline V gene lookup returns CDR1 KGHDR and CDR2 SFDVKD. The CDR3 sequence is 14 residues long. CDR3 sequence (DNA): TGTGCCACCAGTGATGCCCGGACAGTCTACGAGCAGTACTTC. It yields the protein CATSDARTVYEQYF.

V usage is TRBV7-2 and J usage is TRBJ1-3; a possible D gene is TRBD1 (6 bases). Germline assignment: CDR1 SGHTA and CDR2 FQGNSA. Trimming took 5 bases from V and 2 from J, leaving 19 bases between them. The CDR3 has 17 amino acids. The CDR3 reads CASSTKTGSGPGNTIYF. CDR3 in DNA: TGTGCCAGCAGCACGAAAACAGGGAGTGGTCCTGGAAACACCATATATTTT. The full variable domain, its missing parts supplied by reference TRBV7-2 and TRBJ1-3, is GAGVSQSPSNKVTEKGKDVELRCDPISGHTALYWYRQSLGQGLEFLIYFQGNSAPDKSGLPSDRFSAERTGGSVSTLTIQRTQQEDSAVYLCASSTKTGSGPGNTIYFGEGSWLTVV.

The V and J genes are TRBV28 and TRBJ2-2, with D possibly matching TRBD2 (6 bases). The CDR3 has 18 residues. Germline loops: CDR1 MDHEN, CDR2 SYDVKM. The V end was cut by 2 bases, the J end by 6 bases, with 22 bases between. CDR3 DNA sequence: TGTGCCAGCAGTTTAACGGCGGGACTCTTATTCCTCGCCGGGGAGCTGTTTTTT. It is translated as CASSLTAGLLFLAGELFF.

The chain employs TRBV10-2 and TRBJ2-7; tentative D call: TRBD1 (5 bases). This CDR3 is built from 13 residues. V dropped 7 bases and J dropped 3 bases, with 13 bases sitting between them. Germline lookup yields CDR1 WSHSY and CDR2 SAAADI. The CDR3 loop is CASIEDSFYEQYF. The CDR3 nucleotides read TGCGCCAGCATCGAAGACAGCTTCTACGAGCAGTACTTC.

This chain uses TRBV7-9 with TRBJ2-1; D gene ambiguous. Germline CDR1 reads SEHNR; CDR2 reads FQNEAQ (reference sequence). Deletions cut 3 bases from V and 0 bases from J, with 9 bases between. The CDR3 has 15 residues. The CDR3 loop reads CASSFSASSYNEQFF. The CDR3 nucleotides are TGTGCCAGCAGCTTTTCTGCGAGCTCCTACAATGAGCAGTTCTTC. Full variable domain (outside the CDR3, taken from reference TRBV7-9 and TRBJ2-1): DTGVSQNPRHKITKRGQNVTFRCDPISEHNRLYWYRQTLGQGPEFLTYFQNEAQLEKSRLLSDRFSAERPKGSFSTLEIQRTEQGDSAMYLCASSFSASSYNEQFFGPGTRLTVL.

As to this clone: The identical CDR3 is also encoded by other nucleotide sequences in the sample. The V gene is TRBV9, the J gene TRBJ2-3, with 7 bases that match TRBD2. The CDR3 is 16 amino acids. Germline trimming cut 0 bases from V and 2 bases from J; bases unmatched to any gene: 6. Germline lookup yields CDR1 SGDLS and CDR2 YYNGEE. This CDR3 is CASSVAGGSSTDTQYF. In DNA, the CDR3 is TGTGCCAGCAGCGTAGCCGGCGGGAGTTCCACAGATACGCAGTATTTT.

This chain joins TRBV14 and TRBJ1-5; no clear D. The CDR3 has 16 residues. CDR1 and CDR2 (germline): SGHDN, FVKESK. With 0 bases removed from V and 0 bases from J, the gap between germline ends came to 9 bases. The CDR3 DNA is TGTGCCAGCAGCCAAGAAGCAAGAAATAGCAATCAGCCCCAGCATTTT. It codes for CASSQEARNSNQPQHF.

This clone has a handful of counts. The chain uses TRBV28 and TRBJ2-7; TRBD2 matches at 14 bases. Germline values: CDR1 MDHEN, CDR2 SYDVKM. This CDR3 has 18 amino acids. Unmatched junction bases numbered 16, after V lost 7 bases and J lost 5 bases. DNA for the CDR3: TGTGCCAGCACCTTAGGCGGGACTAGCGGGAGTAAGTACCACGAGCAGTACTTC. Amino acids: CASTLGGTSGSKYHEQYF.

This rearrangement joins TRBV19 to TRBJ2-1; 9 nucleotides align to TRBD2. With V trimmed by 6 bases and J by 4 bases, 7 bases remained unmatched. From germline, CDR1 is LNHDA and CDR2 SQIVND (reference sequence). The CDR3 covers 15 residues. Here the CDR3 DNA reads TGTGCCAGTAGGGATAGACTAGCGGATTACAATGAGCAGTTCTTC. Protein sequence: CASRDRLADYNEQFF. Supplemented by reference TRBV19 and TRBJ2-1, the full variable domain reads DGGITQSPKYLFRKEGQNVTLSCEQNLNHDAMYWYRQDPGQGLRLIYYSQIVNDFQKGDIAEGYSVSREKKESFPLTVTSAQKNPTAFYLCASRDRLADYNEQFFGPGTRLTVL.

The CDR3 region is CASSLDLYPGELFF. CDR3 DNA: TGTGCCAGCAGCTTAGACCTCTACCCCGGGGAGCTGTTTTTT. The genes are TRBV7-9 and TRBJ2-2, with unresolved D. The CDR3 is 14 amino acids. Germline CDR1 and CDR2: SEHNR and FQNEAQ (reference sequence). The V gene lost 1 base and the J gene lost 6 bases, with 9 bases spanning the gap.